Only a few counts were recorded for the clone carrying this T cell receptor beta chain. Antigen specificity is unknown. This sample is part of a study of beta chain features in type 1 diabetes. As every portion of the isolated RNA was reverse transcribed, the sequencing read expressed TCRB transcripts. Using immunoSEQ multiplex PCR, the repertoire was profiled, and TCRdb retains in-frame clones only, with some absent. In the table there are hundreds of thousands of clones, about an eighth of which are singletons. Broader study findings: Among patients with Type 1 diabetes, TCRB CDR3s were moderately but significantly shorter in every one of the four CD4+ subsets.

J was trimmed by 7 bases and V by 6 bases; bases with no gene match: 4. The germline CDR1 and CDR2 sequences are PRHDT and FYEKMQ (reference sequence). The CDR3 contains 12 residues. Source material: naive CD4+ T cells from blood. The V call is TRBV13, the J call TRBJ1-2, with 8 bases lining up with TRBD1. The TCR sequence derives from a man younger than 35 with type 1 diabetes. Written as DNA, the CDR3 is TGTGCCAGCAGATCGACAGGGGCTGGCTACACCTTC. Protein sequence: CASRSTGAGYTF.